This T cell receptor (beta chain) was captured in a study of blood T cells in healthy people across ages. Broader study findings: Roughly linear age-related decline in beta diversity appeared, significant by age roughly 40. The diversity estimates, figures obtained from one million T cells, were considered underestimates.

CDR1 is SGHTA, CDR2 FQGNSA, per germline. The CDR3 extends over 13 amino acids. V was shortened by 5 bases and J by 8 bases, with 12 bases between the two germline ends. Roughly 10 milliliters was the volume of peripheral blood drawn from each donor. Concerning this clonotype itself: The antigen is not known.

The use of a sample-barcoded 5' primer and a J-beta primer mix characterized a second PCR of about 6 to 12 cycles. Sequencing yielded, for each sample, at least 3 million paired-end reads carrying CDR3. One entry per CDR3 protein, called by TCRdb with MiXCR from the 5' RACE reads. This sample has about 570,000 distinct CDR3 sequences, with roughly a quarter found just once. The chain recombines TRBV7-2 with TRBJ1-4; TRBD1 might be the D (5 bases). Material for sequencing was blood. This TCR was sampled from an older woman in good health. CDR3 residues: CASSPREEEKLFF. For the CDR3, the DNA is TGTGCCAGCAGCCCCAGGGAGGAAGAAAAACTGTTTTTT.